This T cell receptor beta chain was found in a study of patients and donors after allogeneic stem cell transplantation. The CDR3 runs to 14 residues. Trimming removed 5 bases from V and 7 bases from J, with 15 bases in between. Germline lookup yields CDR1 MNHEY and CDR2 SMNVEV (reference sequence). TCRdb re-analysed the RT-PCR reads in MiXCR, keeping a single row per CDR3 protein. The table has fewer than 180,000 distinct CDR3 sequences, roughly two fifths seen once. The sample consisted of blood, either unsorted or a sorted T cell fraction (not recorded which). The clonotype comes from a human donor who was either an allogeneic HSCT recipient or a stem cell or donor lymphocyte infusion donor (not recorded which). It is not recorded whose cells these are; they may come from a transplant donor. The chain joins TRBV27 to TRBJ1-5; TRBD1 is a possible D gene (6 bases). The CDR3 loop is CASSTYRERQPQHF. The CDR3 coding sequence is TGTGCCAGCAGTACCTACAGGGAGCGCCAGCCCCAGCATTTT.